This T cell receptor beta chain was retrieved from a study of CD8 T cells in ankylosing spondylitis. Each TCR beta library was made by quantitative 5'-RACE that incorporated molecular barcodes. TCRdb re-analysed the 5' RACE reads in MiXCR, keeping a single row per CDR3 protein. Among roughly 440,000 distinct CDR3 sequences listed, about 15% were seen once. Findings and limits, study-wide: Disease-linked clones had a CD8+ phenotype and relatively low frequency in peripheral blood. For ankylosing spondylitis blood, a TCR beta motif of seven to nine highly homologous variants appeared characteristic. The study looked at matched synovial fluid samples from ankylosing spondylitis patients. Disease-linked clones were reported to be significantly enriched there.

The V segment lost 0 bases and the J segment 5 bases; nucleotides outside the gene matches: 3. CDR3 length: 15 residues. In germline, CDR1 is LGHNA, CDR2 YNFKEQ. Comment on this clonotype: The antigen is unknown.

Sequencing input: blood, either unsorted or a sorted T cell fraction (not recorded which). This chain links TRBV4-2 with TRBJ2-5; 10 bases match TRBD2. The TCR comes from a male donor with ankylosing spondylitis. CDR3 DNA: TGTGCCAGCAGCCAAGAAAGCGGGAGGGCGGAGACCCAGTACTTC. This codes for CASSQESGRAETQYF.